Each of the 26 T cell receptor beta chains below was sequenced from the same sample in a study of tumour-infiltrating T cells in Burkitt lymphoma. Only in-frame clones appear in the TCRdb table, and some are missing; sequencing was by immunoSEQ multiplex PCR. The sample records some 4,300 clones, approximately 13% being singletons. The sequenced sample consisted of tumor tissue. The receptors here all came from a human donor with Burkitt lymphoma.

This chain links TRBV19 with TRBJ2-1; no reliable D call. The V gene's germline CDR1 is LNHDA and CDR2 SQIVND (reference sequence). CDR3 length equals 15 residues. V was cut by 5 bases and J by 0 bases, with 11 bases left in between. Here the CDR3 DNA reads TGTGCCAGTAGTGTGGACGAGAGCTCCTACAATGAGCAGTTCTTC. It codes for CASSVDESSYNEQFF.

Details on this clone: At one boundary the junction diverges from the germline segment, which might be a read error. The chain combines TRBV5-4 with TRBJ2-3, with TRBD1 identical over 8 bases. Germline CDR1 reads SGHNT; CDR2 reads YYREEE (reference sequence). CDR3 length: 16 amino acids. In nucleotides, the CDR3 is TGTGCCAGCAGTTCCCGGACAGGGAGGAGCACAAATACGCAGTATTTT. Protein: CASSSRTGRSTNTQYF.

This clone was found a few times. The J gene is TRBJ2-7, the V gene TRBV6-5, with 9 positions matching TRBD2. V trimming: 5 bases; J trimming: 5 bases; junction bases outside the gene matches: 10. This CDR3 contains 15 residues. CDR1 is MNHEY, CDR2 SVGAGI, per germline. The CDR3 DNA reads as TGTGCCAGCAGTCTGGGGAGTAGCGGGAGTGACGAGCAGTACTTC. This codes for CASSLGSSGSDEQYF.

This clone turned up a few times. The rearrangement uses TRBV28 and TRBJ2-5; 7 nucleotides align to TRBD2. CDR3 length equals 18 residues. Trimming took 4 bases from V and 5 from J; bases not matched to a gene: 19. The germline gives CDR1 MDHEN, CDR2 SYDVKM. CDR3 nucleotides: TGTGCCAGCAGTTCCACCTTGACTAGCTTTTTAAGGCGGGAGACCCAGTACTTC. Translation: CASSSTLTSFLRRETQYF. Variable domain in full (rest from reference TRBV28 and TRBJ2-5): DVKVTQSSRYLVKRTGEKVFLECVQDMDHENMFWYRQDPGLGLRLIYFSYDVKMKEKGDIPEGYSVSREKKERFSLILESASTNQTSMYLCASSSTLTSFLRRETQYFGPGTRLLVL.

The chain links TRBV20-1 to TRBJ1-1; unclear D gene. The CDR3 loop spans 11 amino acids. Germline V CDR1 and CDR2: DFQATT, SNEGSKA (reference sequence). The ends were cut back, 6 bases at V and 5 bases at J, with 10 bases in the middle. This CDR3 reads CSAIPGTEAFF. The CDR3 DNA is TGCAGTGCGATTCCGGGGACTGAAGCTTTCTTT.

The chain has TRBV5-1 and TRBJ2-7, with 12 bases aligning to TRBD2. J was trimmed by 3 bases and V by 0 bases; bases with no gene match: 10. Germline CDR1 reads SGHRS; CDR2 reads YFSETQ. The CDR3 spans 18 residues. The CDR3: CASSLGASGGAVVYEQYF. DNA of the CDR3: TGCGCCAGCAGCTTGGGGGCTAGCGGGGGGGCTGTTGTCTACGAGCAGTACTTC.

The chain links TRBV4-1 to TRBJ2-1, with unresolved D. V lost 4 bases and J 5 bases, leaving 12 bases between the germline ends. The CDR3 is 14 residues long. CDR1 is MGHRA, CDR2 YSYEKL, per germline. Here the CDR3 DNA reads TGCGCCAGCAGCCCCCACCCACTAAACAATGAGCAGTTCTTC. Its translation is CASSPHPLNNEQFF.

This clone has more than one count but fewer than ten. The rearrangement joins TRBV6-5 to TRBJ2-1; weak D call: TRBD1 (6 bases). Trimming took 0 bases from V and 10 from J, leaving 13 bases between them. The V gene's germline CDR1 is MNHEY and CDR2 SVGAGI. The CDR3 totals 14 residues. DNA for the CDR3: TGTGCCAGCAGTTACTCGACTCAAAGGGGGGAGCAGTTCTTC. Its translation is CASSYSTQRGEQFF.

This clone occurred a few times. The chain is built from TRBV6-4 and TRBJ2-3; 10 nucleotides match TRBD2. There are 20 residues in the CDR3. Germline CDR1 MRHNA, CDR2 SNTAGT. With V trimmed by 5 bases and J by 6 bases, 23 bases remained unmatched. CDR3: CASSLRGEHRASGRGDTQYF. CDR3 coding DNA: TGTGCCAGCAGTTTGCGGGGGGAACATCGGGCTAGCGGGAGAGGCGATACGCAGTATTTT.

This clone was seen more than once but under ten times. The CDR3 DNA reads TGTGCCAGCAGTTGGGGGGGTAGCAATCAGCCCCAGCATTTT. Residues: CASSWGGSNQPQHF. V gene TRBV28 combines with J gene TRBJ1-5; a weak D match, TRBD1 (5 bases). Trimming stripped 4 bases from V and 0 bases from J, with 7 bases between. Germline V gene data show CDR1 as MDHEN and CDR2 as SYDVKM. CDR3 size: 14 residues.

The sample holds a few counts of this clone. V is TRBV9 and J is TRBJ2-1; 11 positions agree with TRBD2. This CDR3 is built from 16 residues. Germline V gene lookup returns CDR1 SGDLS and CDR2 YYNGEE. The ends lost 0 bases at V and 7 bases at J; junction bases unmatched: 6. The CDR3 DNA reads TGTGCCAGCAGCGTAGGACTAGCGGGAACTAAGAATGAGCAGTTCTTC. It codes for CASSVGLAGTKNEQFF.

This clone is termed large. This chain links TRBV15 with TRBJ2-7, with unresolved D. V lost 1 base and J 1 base, leaving 8 bases between the germline ends. This CDR3 is built from 14 residues. Germline CDR1 is LNHNV and CDR2 is YYDKDF (reference sequence). The CDR3 DNA is TGTGCCACCAGCAGAGCGCCCGGGTCCTACGAGCAGTACTTC. Its protein is CATSRAPGSYEQYF.

The rearrangement joins TRBV7-2 to TRBJ2-1; TRBD2 aligns across 10 bases. Per germline, CDR1 SGHTA and CDR2 FQGNSA. This CDR3 region has 15 residues. V lost 2 bases to trimming and J lost 8 bases; unmatched junction nucleotides: 6. CDR3 sequence: CASSLSASGGDEQFF. CDR3 DNA: TGTGCCAGCAGCTTATCAGCTAGCGGGGGTGATGAGCAGTTCTTC.

This clone was counted only a few times. The J gene is TRBJ2-5, the V gene TRBV5-6; TRBD2 matches 9 bases. The CDR3 runs 15 residues. V gave up 7 bases and J gave up 5 bases; unmatched junction bases: 12. Germline V CDR1 and CDR2: SGHDT, YYEEEE. The CDR3 sequence is CASAVRAGGWETQYF. As DNA, the CDR3 is TGTGCCAGCGCGGTCCGGGCGGGAGGGTGGGAGACCCAGTACTTC.

V usage is TRBV2 and J usage is TRBJ2-1; TRBD1 aligns across 7 bases. Germline CDR1 and CDR2: SNHLY and FYNNEI. V lost 8 bases and J lost 12; bases outside the gene matches: 13. This CDR3 region has 13 residues. The CDR3 reads CASSQGRLVGQFF. The CDR3 DNA follows: TGTGCCAGCTCACAGGGGCGCCTAGTAGGGCAGTTCTTC.

This clone was observed a handful of times. The chain links TRBV4-1 to TRBJ1-1, with D perhaps matching TRBD1 (6 bases). The CDR3 sequence is 14 residues long. Trimming shortened V by 4 bases and J by 6 bases, and 15 bases separated the two germline ends. The V gene's germline CDR1 is MGHRA and CDR2 YSYEKL. CDR3 residues: CASSRRGRTAEAFF. The CDR3 nucleotides read TGCGCCAGCAGCCGGAGGGGGAGGACCGCTGAAGCTTTCTTT.

This clone was seen a handful of times. The chain has TRBV10-3 and TRBJ2-2, with D perhaps TRBD1 (5 bases). V lost 3 bases and J lost 7, with 6 bases in between. Germline V CDR1 and CDR2: ENHRY, SYGVKD. This CDR3 contains 12 residues. CDR3 amino acids: CAISDRGGELFF. CDR3 nucleotide sequence: TGTGCCATCAGTGATAGGGGCGGGGAGCTGTTTTTT.

The V gene is TRBV5-4, the J gene TRBJ1-2; 9 bases line up with TRBD1. This CDR3 spans 17 amino acids. The germline V gene has CDR1 SGHNT and CDR2 YYREEE (reference sequence). The trim removed 3 bases at V and 8 bases at J, leaving 17 bases unmatched. This CDR3 is CASSWGQGGSLRGGYTF. For the CDR3, the DNA is TGTGCCAGCAGCTGGGGACAGGGTGGGTCTTTAAGAGGCGGCTACACCTTC.

This clone is classed as medium-sized. The same CDR3 is also encoded by other DNA sequences in this sample. The gene calls are TRBV4-1 and TRBJ1-2; 7 nucleotides match TRBD1. J was trimmed by 5 bases and V by 4 bases; bases with no gene match: 4. Germline V CDR1 and CDR2: MGHRA, YSYEKL. This CDR3 region has 13 residues. The CDR3 region is CASSPGTAYGYTF. CDR3 nucleotides: TGCGCCAGCAGCCCCGGGACAGCTTATGGCTACACCTTC.

This clone came up a few times. The CDR3 sequence: CASSLGDARETQYF. Here the CDR3 DNA reads TGTGCCAGCAGCTTGGGGGACGCCCGAGAGACCCAGTACTTC. This chain links TRBV7-9 with TRBJ2-5; the D call may be TRBD1 or TRBD2 (5 bases each). The germline V and J ends were trimmed by 3 bases and 4 bases, with 12 bases remaining between them. Germline loops: CDR1 SEHNR, CDR2 FQNEAQ (reference sequence). This CDR3 region has 14 residues.

This clone came up a few times. The chain has TRBV7-9 and TRBJ1-1; D remains ambiguous. Germline V CDR1 and CDR2: SEHNR, FQNEAQ (reference sequence). The CDR3 has 15 amino acids. V shed 6 bases and J shed 3 bases, with 17 bases lying between them. DNA of the CDR3: TGTGCCAGCAGTTCGGACCTCCATTGGGACACTGAAGCTTTCTTT. Amino acid sequence: CASSSDLHWDTEAFF.

The V call is TRBV20-1, the J call TRBJ2-5; no clear D. The V end lost 5 bases, the J end lost 0 bases, and 4 bases lay between the germline ends. The germline gives CDR1 DFQATT, CDR2 SNEGSKA (reference sequence). The CDR3 covers 11 residues. In DNA form, the CDR3 reads TGCAGTGCTCAACACCAAGAGACCCAGTACTTC. Translation gives CSAQHQETQYF.

The chain employs TRBV15 and TRBJ2-5, with D maybe TRBD2 (7 bases). CDR1 is LNHNV, CDR2 YYDKDF, per germline (reference sequence). V shed 3 bases and J shed 5 bases, with 13 bases lying between them. This CDR3 spans 14 amino acids. The CDR3 loop is CATSRRGGTETQYF. CDR3 DNA: TGTGCCACCAGCAGGAGGGGGGGCACGGAGACCCAGTACTTC.

This clone was seen a few times. This chain uses TRBV7-9 with TRBJ2-1, with unresolved D. Trimming left V 4 bases short and J 6 bases short, with 7 bases between. The CDR3 is 12 amino acids. Per the germline V gene, CDR1 is SEHNR and CDR2 is FQNEAQ (reference sequence). For the CDR3, the DNA is TGTGCCAGCAGCTGGGCTGGCAATGAGCAGTTCTTC. This translates into CASSWAGNEQFF. Full variable domain (remainder filled in from reference TRBV7-9 and TRBJ2-1): DTGVSQNPRHKITKRGQNVTFRCDPISEHNRLYWYRQTLGQGPEFLTYFQNEAQLEKSRLLSDRFSAERPKGSFSTLEIQRTEQGDSAMYLCASSWAGNEQFFGPGTRLTVL.

This clone was found a few times. The J gene is TRBJ1-1, the V gene TRBV7-9; D is undetermined. The CDR3 is 13 amino acids. The V end was cut by 1 base, the J end by 7 bases, with 10 bases between. Looked up from germline, CDR1 is SEHNR and CDR2 is FQNEAQ (reference sequence). CDR3 sequence reads: CASSLVSGSEAFF. CDR3 bases: TGTGCCAGCAGCTTAGTGTCCGGCAGTGAAGCTTTCTTT.

This clone was observed a handful of times. The chain is built from TRBV10-3 and TRBJ2-5, with unresolved D. Trimming left V 4 bases short and J 5 bases short, with 11 bases between. CDR1 is ENHRY and CDR2 is SYGVKD in the germline V gene. The CDR3 has 13 amino acids. The CDR3 DNA reads TGTGCCATCAGTGGTGGGTTCGGTGAGACCCAGTACTTC. It encodes CAISGGFGETQYF.